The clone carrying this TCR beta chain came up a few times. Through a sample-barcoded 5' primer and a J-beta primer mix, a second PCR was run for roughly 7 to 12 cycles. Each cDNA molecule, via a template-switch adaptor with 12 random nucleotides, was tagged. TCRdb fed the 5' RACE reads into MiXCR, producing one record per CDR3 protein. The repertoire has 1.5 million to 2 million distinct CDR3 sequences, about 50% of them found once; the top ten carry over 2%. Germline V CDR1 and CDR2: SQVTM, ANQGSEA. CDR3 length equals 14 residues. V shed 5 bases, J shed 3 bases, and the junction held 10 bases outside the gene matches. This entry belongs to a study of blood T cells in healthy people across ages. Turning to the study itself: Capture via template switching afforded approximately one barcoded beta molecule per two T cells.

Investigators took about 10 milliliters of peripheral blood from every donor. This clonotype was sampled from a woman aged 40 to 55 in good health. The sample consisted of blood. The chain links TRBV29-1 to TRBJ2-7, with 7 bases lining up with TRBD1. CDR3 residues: CSVIGTVNFYEQYF. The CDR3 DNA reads TGCAGCGTTATCGGGACAGTGAATTTCTACGAGCAGTACTTC.